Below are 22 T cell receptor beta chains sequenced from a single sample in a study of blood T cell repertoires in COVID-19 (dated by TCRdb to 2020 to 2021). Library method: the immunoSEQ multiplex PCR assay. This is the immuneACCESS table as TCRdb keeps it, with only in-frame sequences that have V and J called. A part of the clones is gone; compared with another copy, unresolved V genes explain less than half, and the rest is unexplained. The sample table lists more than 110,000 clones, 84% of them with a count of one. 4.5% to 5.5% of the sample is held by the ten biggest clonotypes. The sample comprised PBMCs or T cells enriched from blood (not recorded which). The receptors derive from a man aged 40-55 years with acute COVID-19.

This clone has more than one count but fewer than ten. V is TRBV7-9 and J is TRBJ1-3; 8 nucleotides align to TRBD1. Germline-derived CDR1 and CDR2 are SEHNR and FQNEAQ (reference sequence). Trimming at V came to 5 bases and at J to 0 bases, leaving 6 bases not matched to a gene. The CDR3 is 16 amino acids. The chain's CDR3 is CASSRDRRYSGNTIYF. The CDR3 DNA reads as TGTGCCAGCAGCCGGGACAGGAGATACTCTGGAAACACCATATATTTT.

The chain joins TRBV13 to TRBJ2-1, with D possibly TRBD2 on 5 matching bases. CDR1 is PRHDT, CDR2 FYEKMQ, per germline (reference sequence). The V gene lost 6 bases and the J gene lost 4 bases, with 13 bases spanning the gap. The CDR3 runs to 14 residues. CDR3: CASRVIATYNEQFF. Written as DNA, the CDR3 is TGTGCCAGCAGAGTAATAGCGACATACAATGAGCAGTTCTTC.

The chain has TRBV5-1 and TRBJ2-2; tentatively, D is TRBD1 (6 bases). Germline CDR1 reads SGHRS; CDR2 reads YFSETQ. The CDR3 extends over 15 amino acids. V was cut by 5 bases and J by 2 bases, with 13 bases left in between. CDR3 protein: CASSHGQPNTGELFF. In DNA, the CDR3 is TGCGCCAGCAGTCATGGACAGCCAAACACCGGGGAGCTGTTTTTT.

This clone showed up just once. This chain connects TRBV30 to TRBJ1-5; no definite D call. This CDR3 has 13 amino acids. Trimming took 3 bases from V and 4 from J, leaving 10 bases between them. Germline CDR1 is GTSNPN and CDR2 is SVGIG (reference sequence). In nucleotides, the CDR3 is TGTGCCTGGAGCCATAAAACTAATCAGCCCCAGCATTTT. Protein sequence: CAWSHKTNQPQHF.

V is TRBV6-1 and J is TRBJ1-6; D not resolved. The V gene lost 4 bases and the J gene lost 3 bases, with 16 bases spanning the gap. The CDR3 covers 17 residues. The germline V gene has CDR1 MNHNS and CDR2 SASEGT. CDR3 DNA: TGTGCCAGCAGTGCGGCGACCGTTGAGGTCTATAATTCACCCCTCCACTTT. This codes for CASSAATVEVYNSPLHF.

CDR3 loop: CAWSRQGTYEQYF. CDR3 sequence (DNA): TGTGCCTGGAGTAGACAGGGGACCTACGAGCAGTACTTC. The V call is TRBV30, the J call TRBJ2-7, with 8 positions matching TRBD1. Germline V gene lookup returns CDR1 GTSNPN and CDR2 SVGIG (reference sequence). The V and J ends lost 2 bases and 2 bases, in that order; junction bases with no gene match: 2. The CDR3 covers 13 residues.

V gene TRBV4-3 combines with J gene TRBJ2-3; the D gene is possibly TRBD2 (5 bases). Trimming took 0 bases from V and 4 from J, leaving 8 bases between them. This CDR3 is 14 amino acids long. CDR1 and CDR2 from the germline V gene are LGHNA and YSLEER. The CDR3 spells CASSQDLASDTQYF. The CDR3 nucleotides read TGCGCCAGCAGCCAAGATTTAGCGTCAGATACGCAGTATTTT.

CDR3 bases: TGTGCCAGCAGTGAATATAGGGTGGGGGCTCTTCGGGAGACCCAGTACTTC. Translation: CASSEYRVGALRETQYF. This chain connects TRBV25-1 to TRBJ2-5; a weak D match, TRBD1 (6 bases). The V gene lost 0 bases and the J gene lost 5 bases, with 19 bases spanning the gap. The CDR3 is 17 amino acids. CDR1 is MGHDK, CDR2 SYGVNS, per germline. Filled out from reference TRBV25-1 and TRBJ2-5, the complete variable domain reads EADIYQTPRYLVIGTGKKITLECSQTMGHDKMYWYQQDPGMELHLIHYSYGVNSTEKGDLSSESTVSRIRTEHFPLTLESARPSHTSQYLCASSEYRVGALRETQYFGPGTRLLVL.

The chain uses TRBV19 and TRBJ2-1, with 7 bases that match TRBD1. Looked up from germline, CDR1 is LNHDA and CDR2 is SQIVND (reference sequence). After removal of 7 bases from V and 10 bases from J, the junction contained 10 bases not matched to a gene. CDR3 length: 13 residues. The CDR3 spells CASKETGILEQFF. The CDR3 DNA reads TGTGCCAGTAAAGAGACAGGGATATTGGAGCAGTTCTTC.

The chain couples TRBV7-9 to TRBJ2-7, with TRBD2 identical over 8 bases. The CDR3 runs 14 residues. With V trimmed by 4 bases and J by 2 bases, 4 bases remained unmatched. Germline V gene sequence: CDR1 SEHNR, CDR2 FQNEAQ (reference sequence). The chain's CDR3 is CASSSSGHPYEQYF. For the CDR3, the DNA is TGTGCCAGCAGCTCTAGCGGGCATCCCTACGAGCAGTACTTC.

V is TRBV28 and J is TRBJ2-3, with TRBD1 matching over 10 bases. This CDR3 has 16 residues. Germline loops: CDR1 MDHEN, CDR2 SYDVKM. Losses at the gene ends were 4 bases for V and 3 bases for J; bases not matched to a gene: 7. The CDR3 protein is CASSSPGQGMTDTQYF. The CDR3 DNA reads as TGTGCCAGCAGTTCTCCGGGACAGGGGATGACAGATACGCAGTATTTT. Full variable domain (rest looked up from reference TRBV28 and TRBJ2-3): DVKVTQSSRYLVKRTGEKVFLECVQDMDHENMFWYRQDPGLGLRLIYFSYDVKMKEKGDIPEGYSVSREKKERFSLILESASTNQTSMYLCASSSPGQGMTDTQYFGPGTRLTVL.

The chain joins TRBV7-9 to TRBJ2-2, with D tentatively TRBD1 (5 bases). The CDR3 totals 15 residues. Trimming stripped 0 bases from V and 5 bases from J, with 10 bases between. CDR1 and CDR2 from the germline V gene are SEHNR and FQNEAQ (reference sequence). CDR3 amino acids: CASSLAGASTGELFF. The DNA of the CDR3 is TGTGCCAGCAGCTTAGCTGGGGCGAGTACCGGGGAGCTGTTTTTT. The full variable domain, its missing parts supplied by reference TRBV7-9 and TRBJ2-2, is DTGVSQNPRHKITKRGQNVTFRCDPISEHNRLYWYRQTLGQGPEFLTYFQNEAQLEKSRLLSDRFSAERPKGSFSTLEIQRTEQGDSAMYLCASSLAGASTGELFFGEGSRLTVL.

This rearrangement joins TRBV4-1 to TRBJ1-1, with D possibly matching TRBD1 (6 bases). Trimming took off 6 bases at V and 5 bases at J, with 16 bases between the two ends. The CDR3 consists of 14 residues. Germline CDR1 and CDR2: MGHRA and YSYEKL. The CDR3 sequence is CASRRTTGRTEAFF. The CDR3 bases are TGCGCCAGCAGGAGGACAACAGGGCGGACTGAAGCTTTCTTT.

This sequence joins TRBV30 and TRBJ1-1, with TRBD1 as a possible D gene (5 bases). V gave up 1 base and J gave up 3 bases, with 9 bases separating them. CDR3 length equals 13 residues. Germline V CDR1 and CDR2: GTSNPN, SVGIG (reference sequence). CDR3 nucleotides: TGTGCCTGGAGTGCGGGGGGGGACACTGAAGCTTTCTTT. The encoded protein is CAWSAGGDTEAFF.

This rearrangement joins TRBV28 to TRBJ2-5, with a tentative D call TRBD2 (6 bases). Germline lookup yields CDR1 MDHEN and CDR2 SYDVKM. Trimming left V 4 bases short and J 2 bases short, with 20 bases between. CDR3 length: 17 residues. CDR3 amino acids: CASSSRPRGRGQETQYF. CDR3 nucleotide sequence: TGTGCCAGCAGTTCCCGCCCTCGGGGGAGAGGGCAAGAGACCCAGTACTTC.

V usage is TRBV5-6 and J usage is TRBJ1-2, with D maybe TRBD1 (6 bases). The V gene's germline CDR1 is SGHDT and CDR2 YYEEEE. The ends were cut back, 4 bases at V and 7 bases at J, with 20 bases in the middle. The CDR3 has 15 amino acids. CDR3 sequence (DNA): TGTGCCAGCAGCCTGTGGGGGGGCGCCCCGGGTGGCTACACCTTC. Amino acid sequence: CASSLWGGAPGGYTF.

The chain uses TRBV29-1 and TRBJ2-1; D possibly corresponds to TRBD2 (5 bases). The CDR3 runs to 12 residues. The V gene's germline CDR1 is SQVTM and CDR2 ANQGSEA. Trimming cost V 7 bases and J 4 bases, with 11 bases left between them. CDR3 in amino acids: CSAAERYNEQFF. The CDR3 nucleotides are TGCAGCGCCGCGGAGCGGTACAATGAGCAGTTCTTC.

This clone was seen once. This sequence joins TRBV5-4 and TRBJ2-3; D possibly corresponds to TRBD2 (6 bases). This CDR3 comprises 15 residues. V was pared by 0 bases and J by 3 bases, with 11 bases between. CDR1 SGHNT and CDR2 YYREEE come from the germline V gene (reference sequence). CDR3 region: CASSLVGDSTDTQYF. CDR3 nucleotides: TGTGCCAGCAGCTTGGTTGGGGACTCTACAGATACGCAGTATTTT.

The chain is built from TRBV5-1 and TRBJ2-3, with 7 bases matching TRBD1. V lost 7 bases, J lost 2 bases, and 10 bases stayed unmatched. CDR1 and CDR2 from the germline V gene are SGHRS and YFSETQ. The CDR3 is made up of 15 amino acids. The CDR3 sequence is CASQNRDRDTDTQYF. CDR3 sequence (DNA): TGCGCCAGCCAAAACCGGGACAGAGACACAGATACGCAGTATTTT. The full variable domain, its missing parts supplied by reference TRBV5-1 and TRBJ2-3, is KAGVTQTPRYLIKTRGQQVTLSCSPISGHRSVSWYQQTPGQGLQFLFEYFSETQRNKGNFPGRFSGRQFSNSRSEMNVSTLELGDSALYLCASQNRDRDTDTQYFGPGTRLTVL.

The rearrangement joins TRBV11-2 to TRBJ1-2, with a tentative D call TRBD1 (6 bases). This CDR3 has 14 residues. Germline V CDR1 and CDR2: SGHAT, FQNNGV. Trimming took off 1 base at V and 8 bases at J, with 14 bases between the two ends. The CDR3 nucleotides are TGTGCCAGCAGCTTAGGAGGCAGGGGAGAAGGCTACACCTTC. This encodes CASSLGGRGEGYTF.

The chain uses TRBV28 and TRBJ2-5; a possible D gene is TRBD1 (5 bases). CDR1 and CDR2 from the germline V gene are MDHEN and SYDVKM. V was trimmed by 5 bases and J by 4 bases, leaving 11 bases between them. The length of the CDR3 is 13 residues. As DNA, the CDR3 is TGTGCCAGCAGTACAGGCGTTCCAGAGACCCAGTACTTC. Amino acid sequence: CASSTGVPETQYF.

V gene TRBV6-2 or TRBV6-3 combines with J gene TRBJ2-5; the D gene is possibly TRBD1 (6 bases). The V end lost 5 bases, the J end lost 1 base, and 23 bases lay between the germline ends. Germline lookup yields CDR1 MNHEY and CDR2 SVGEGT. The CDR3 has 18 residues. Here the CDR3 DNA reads TGTGCCAGCAGTCCCGGACAGAATTTCGTGTGGTCCCAAGAGACCCAGTACTTC. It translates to CASSPGQNFVWSQETQYF.